Each of the 17 T cell receptor beta chains below was sequenced from the same sample in a study of breast tumors, draining lymph nodes, adjacent tissues. From the multiplex PCR reads, TCRdb called clonotypes with MiXCR, one entry per CDR3 protein. The sample lists 150,000 to 250,000 distinct CDR3 sequences; 30% to 40% were seen once. Axillary draining lymph nodes of breast cancer patients supplied the node samples. The specimen was axillary lymph node tissue. The source of these receptors is a female donor with breast cancer. Some clones in this sample may be carry-over from other donors' samples.

This clonotype was recorded many times. This chain joins TRBV29-1 and TRBJ2-7; D is possibly TRBD1 (6 bases). Germline V CDR1 and CDR2: SQVTM, ANQGSEA. The V gene lost 0 bases and the J gene lost 6 bases, with 12 bases spanning the gap. The CDR3 has 13 residues. Here the CDR3 reads CSVEEGQGSEQYF. The DNA for the CDR3 is TGCAGCGTTGAAGAAGGGCAGGGGAGCGAGCAGTACTTC.

The rearrangement joins TRBV29-1 to TRBJ2-6; perhaps TRBD2 as D (6 bases). Trimming shortened V by 3 bases and J by 4 bases, and 13 bases separated the two germline ends. Germline assignment: CDR1 SQVTM and CDR2 ANQGSEA. This CDR3 is built from 15 residues. For the CDR3, the DNA is TGCAGCGTTGAGGAGTATCTAGCGGGGGCCAACGTCCTGACTTTC. Its translation is CSVEEYLAGANVLTF.

This clonotype was counted a few times. This rearrangement joins TRBV28 to TRBJ2-1; 11 bases agree with TRBD1. The junction had 14 bases not matched to a gene; V was cut back by 6 bases and J by 10 bases. The CDR3 consists of 16 residues. Germline CDR1 reads MDHEN; CDR2 reads SYDVKM. CDR3 region: CASRPQTGQGAKEQFF. The CDR3 DNA reads as TGTGCCAGCAGACCCCAAACCGGACAGGGGGCCAAGGAGCAGTTCTTC.

This clonotype was counted at least ten times. This chain connects TRBV6-1 to TRBJ2-1; possible D gene TRBD1, 6 bases. V lost 8 bases to trimming and J lost 6 bases, with 14 bases between them. The CDR3 length is 13 residues. Germline values: CDR1 MNHNS, CDR2 SASEGT. CDR3 sequence (DNA): TGTGCCAGCGTACCTACAGGGTTCAATGAGCAGTTCTTC. This translates into CASVPTGFNEQFF.

This clonotype came up many times. The rearrangement uses TRBV11-2 and TRBJ1-6; 8 nucleotides align to TRBD1. This CDR3 spans 14 amino acids. V lost 5 bases, J lost 9 bases, and 6 bases stayed unmatched. Per the germline V gene, CDR1 is SGHAT and CDR2 is FQNNGV. This chain's CDR3 is CASSPRTGFSPLHF. CDR3 nucleotides: TGTGCCAGCAGCCCACGGACAGGGTTTTCACCCCTCCACTTT.

The chain combines TRBV12-3 or TRBV12-4 with TRBJ1-1; D remains unclear. This CDR3 comprises 11 residues. The germline V and J ends were trimmed by 8 bases and 7 bases, with 11 bases remaining between them. This CDR3 reads CASQEGVEAFF. The CDR3 DNA is TGTGCCAGCCAGGAAGGAGTTGAAGCTTTCTTT.

This clonotype has more than one count but fewer than ten. This chain joins TRBV6-1 and TRBJ1-2; D is undetermined. V was pared by 0 bases and J by 5 bases, with 7 bases between. Germline V gene sequence: CDR1 MNHNS, CDR2 SASEGT. The CDR3 spans 13 residues. CDR3 loop: CASSEAGVYGYTF. CDR3 DNA sequence: TGTGCCAGCAGTGAAGCGGGTGTTTATGGCTACACCTTC.

This clonotype was recorded at least ten times. The V gene is TRBV6-1, the J gene TRBJ1-3; possible D gene TRBD1, 5 bases. V shed 7 bases and J shed 3 bases, with 10 bases lying between them. CDR3 size: 13 residues. The germline gives CDR1 MNHNS, CDR2 SASEGT. CDR3 region: CASIKGLGNTIYF. CDR3 DNA sequence: TGTGCCAGCATAAAGGGGCTTGGAAACACCATATATTTT.

The rearrangement links TRBV7-2 to TRBJ1-6; unclear D gene. Germline-derived CDR1 and CDR2 are SGHTA and FQGNSA. V gave up 4 bases and J gave up 10 bases, with 11 bases separating them. This CDR3 spans 13 amino acids. The CDR3 reads CASSSYGNSPLHF. CDR3 DNA: TGTGCCAGCAGCTCCTACGGGAACTCACCCCTCCACTTT. Based on the CDR3 plus reference TRBV7-2 and TRBJ1-6, the full variable domain is GAGVSQSPSNKVTEKGKDVELRCDPISGHTALYWYRQSLGQGLEFLIYFQGNSAPDKSGLPSDRFSAERTGGSVSTLTIQRTQQEDSAVYLCASSSYGNSPLHFGNGTRLTVT.

This clonotype was picked up one time. The chain carries TRBV20-1 and TRBJ2-3; TRBD1 aligns across 10 bases. From germline, CDR1 is DFQATT and CDR2 SNEGSKA (reference sequence). The CDR3 totals 13 residues. The ends lost 6 bases at V and 11 bases at J; junction bases unmatched: 11. CDR3 DNA: TGCAGTGCCGCGGACAGGGGGTACAATGAGCAGTATTTT. It codes for CSAADRGYNEQYF.

This clonotype has at least ten counts. This could be a read error, since a much larger clone is one nucleotide away. V usage is TRBV6-5 and J usage is TRBJ2-3, with unresolved D. CDR3 size: 11 residues. Trimming left V 6 bases short and J 1 base short, with 2 bases between. Germline loops: CDR1 MNHEY, CDR2 SVGAGI. CDR3 nucleotides: TGTGCCAGCAGGCGCACAGATACGCAGTATTTT. Amino acid sequence: CASRRTDTQYF.

The table lists this clonotype with a few counts. A much larger clone is a single base away; this may be a read error. V gene TRBV9 combines with J gene TRBJ1-2; 11 bases are shared with TRBD1. Per the germline V gene, CDR1 is SGDLS and CDR2 is YYNGEE. The CDR3 has 15 residues. CDR3 in amino acids: CASTTPGTGGRGYAF. In DNA form, the CDR3 reads TGTGCCAGCACCACCCCCGGGACAGGGGGAAGAGGCTACGCCTTC. Together with reference TRBV9 and TRBJ1-2, the CDR3 gives the full variable domain: DSGVTQTPKHLITATGQRVTLRCSPRSGDLSVYWYQQSLDQGLQFLIQYYNGEERAKGNILERFSAQQFPDLHSELNLSSLELGDSALYFCASTTPGTGGRGYAFGSGTRLTVV.

In its sample, this clonotype was seen a few times. Since a much larger clone is just one base distant, this may be a read error. The chain recombines TRBV5-5 with TRBJ2-3, with TRBD1 identical over 7 bases. The CDR3 covers 15 residues. The V segment lost 6 bases and the J segment 0 bases; nucleotides outside the gene matches: 7. Germline lookup yields CDR1 SGHKS and CDR2 YYEKEE (reference sequence). The CDR3 sequence: CASTRDSPSTDTQYF. For the CDR3, the DNA is TGTGCCAGCACGAGGGACAGCCCTAGCACAGATACGCAGTATTTT.

About this clonotype: A much larger clone differs from this one at a single base, so this may be a read error. This rearrangement joins TRBV6-1 to TRBJ2-1; 7 bases agree with TRBD2. The CDR3 has 14 residues. The germline V gene has CDR1 MNHNS and CDR2 SASEGT. The CDR3 loop is CASSGTRGYNERFF. The CDR3 nucleotides are TGTGCCAGCAGTGGGACTAGGGGTTACAATGAGCGGTTCTTC.

This clonotype was seen at least ten times. The chain uses TRBV9 and TRBJ2-7; D not resolved. The CDR3 has 15 amino acids. Germline V CDR1 and CDR2: SGDLS, YYNGEE. V was clipped by 0 bases and J by 2 bases, with 12 bases between them. CDR3 residues: CASSVGAARTYEQYF. The CDR3 nucleotides are TGTGCCAGCAGCGTAGGGGCAGCCCGGACCTACGAGCAGTACTTC. Using reference TRBV9 and TRBJ2-7 for the parts outside the CDR3, the full variable domain is DSGVTQTPKHLITATGQRVTLRCSPRSGDLSVYWYQQSLDQGLQFLIQYYNGEERAKGNILERFSAQQFPDLHSELNLSSLELGDSALYFCASSVGAARTYEQYFGPGTRLTVT.

This clonotype was seen ten or more times. The V and J genes are TRBV7-2 and TRBJ2-5, with D perhaps TRBD1 (6 bases). With 5 bases removed from V and 9 bases from J, the gap between germline ends came to 28 bases. From germline, CDR1 is SGHTA and CDR2 FQGNSA. The CDR3 has 17 residues. The CDR3 region is CASSPSLLQVKGEPQYF. The CDR3 region has the DNA TGTGCCAGCAGCCCCTCATTATTACAGGTGAAGGGGGAGCCCCAGTACTTC.

The rearrangement joins TRBV20-1 to TRBJ2-1, with 13 positions matching TRBD2. The CDR3 runs 15 residues. Losses at the gene ends were 6 bases for V and 4 bases for J; bases not matched to a gene: 6. Germline CDR1 reads DFQATT; CDR2 reads SNEGSKA (reference sequence). DNA of the CDR3: TGCAGTGCCAAGGGACTAGCGGGGATATACAATGAGCAGTTCTTC. Translation gives CSAKGLAGIYNEQFF.